Sequencing of this T cell receptor (beta chain) was carried out in a study of early T cells in non-severe SARS-CoV-2 infection. Study summary: Whole-blood bulk RNA, unsorted, was sequenced, and chains were unpaired. Study-level findings and limits: Matching against VDJdb likely underestimated virus-specific expansions, favoring anti-spike CD8.

This clonotype was observed many times. Its antigen is as yet unknown. Individual cDNA molecules each received unique molecular identifiers attached to them. TCRdb processed the 5' RACE reads anew with MiXCR; each CDR3 protein has one entry. Of roughly 51,000 distinct CDR3 sequences in the sample, roughly 9.8% were seen once. The CDR3 runs 15 residues. Trimming took 3 bases from V and 0 from J, leaving 8 bases between them. The rearrangement uses TRBV12-3 or TRBV12-4 and TRBJ2-2; D ambiguous. This receptor was obtained from an adult who was a healthcare worker with PCR-confirmed SARS-CoV-2 infection or an uninfected control (not recorded which). Sequencing was performed on whole blood. CDR3 sequence: CASSFRVANTGELFF. The CDR3 DNA is TGTGCCAGCAGTTTCCGTGTAGCGAACACCGGGGAGCTGTTTTTT.